This is a list of T cell receptor beta chains from one sample in a study of CD8 T cells in Susac syndrome. TCRdb itself ran the immunoSEQ multiplex PCR reads through MiXCR, one entry per CDR3 protein. Of some 400,000 distinct CDR3 sequences in the sample, approximately 85% were seen once. The sample was CD8+ T cells from PBMCs. The origin of the receptors is a human donor with multiple sclerosis. The CDR3 runs from the conserved cysteine through the conserved F or W.

V gene	J gene	CDR3 protein
TRBV2	TRBJ2-7	CASSGGTGISEQYF
TRBV15	TRBJ2-7	CATSSSPGITFSYEQYF
TRBV28	TRBJ1-4	CASSMRQDVDEKLFF
TRBV3-1	TRBJ2-1	CASSHLSGGNEQFF
TRBV5-1	TRBJ1-2	CASSLDREGYTF
TRBV5-1	TRBJ2-1	CANSPGGSGYYNEQFF
TRBV5-1	TRBJ2-3	CASRPFGSGGNTDTQYF
TRBV5-5	TRBJ1-1	CASSYNIQAFF
TRBV27	TRBJ1-1	CASSSGQGITEAFF
TRBV6-5	TRBJ1-2	CASSGRDYGYTF
TRBV5-1	TRBJ2-2	CASSLADPVRELFF
TRBV27	TRBJ2-7	CASSLISGGLGDEQYF
TRBV5-1	TRBJ2-4	CASSALGGNIQYF
TRBV6-1	TRBJ2-5	CASSEYEWGQETQYF
TRBV24-1	TRBJ2-2	CATSDSQVGTGELFF
TRBV3-1	TRBJ2-1	CASSQEETGARTEQFF
TRBV6-1	TRBJ2-5	CASSVGAGGLQETQYF
TRBV19	TRBJ2-2	CASRSSTGELFF
TRBV7-9	TRBJ1-2	CASSLSPFGYTF
TRBV4-1	TRBJ2-2	CATSPGVGTGELFF
TRBV29-1	TRBJ2-1	CSVELEELSSYNEQFF
TRBV6-1	TRBJ2-2	CASSPEDRGLGTGELFF
TRBV27	TRBJ1-5	CASSLLADDQPQHF
TRBV12-3/TRBV12-4	TRBJ2-3	CASSVGFSTDTQYF
TRBV9	TRBJ2-7	CASSVDGSEQYF
TRBV27	TRBJ2-1	CASSLPFAGGYNEQFF
TRBV7-8	TRBJ1-1	CASSSTHEGQFTEAFF
TRBV18	TRBJ2-2	CASSPTESRAAGGELFF
TRBV29-1	TRBJ2-7	CSVESSGTYEQYF
TRBV6-1	TRBJ2-7	CASSESGTGGEFAYEQYF
TRBV5-4	TRBJ2-7	CASSLEPTGGGEQYF
TRBV27	TRBJ2-7	CASSLPASAGEQYF
TRBV4-1	TRBJ2-7	CASSQDGVGYDEQYF
TRBV7-2	TRBJ2-3	CASSWGQGTDTQYF
TRBV11-2	TRBJ1-1	CASSSRGAGRTEAFF
TRBV7-9	TRBJ1-1	CASSPTTGNPEAFF
TRBV7-3	TRBJ2-5	CASSSRKTQYF
TRBV5-1	TRBJ2-5	CASSMGLAGEETQYF
TRBV4-2	TRBJ2-1	CASSQDPSASSYNEQFF
TRBV4-1	TRBJ2-5	CASSQGTSGTQETQYF
TRBV2	TRBJ2-3	CASSDVGADTQYF
TRBV2	TRBJ1-2	CASSSGPTPHYGYTF
TRBV20-1	TRBJ2-7	CSATGLAGAYEQYF
TRBV4-1	TRBJ2-7	CASSRVFGYEQYF
TRBV19	TRBJ2-2	CASSAAPPPTGELFF
TRBV29-1	TRBJ2-1	CSVEGESSYNEQFF
TRBV4-1	TRBJ2-1	CASSQGLAGGRYNEQFF
TRBV29-1	TRBJ2-1	CSAHGALSNQDYNEQFF
TRBV11-2	TRBJ1-1	CASSTWTRGGHTEAFF
TRBV27	TRBJ2-7	CASSFRATYEQYF
TRBV4-1	TRBJ1-4	CASSPEGSDEKLFF
TRBV2	TRBJ1-1	CASSSRAGANTEAFF
TRBV25-1	TRBJ2-3	CASSDYPGQGGTDTQYF
TRBV5-4	TRBJ1-2	CASSLVDGTDHGYTF
TRBV7-6	TRBJ2-3	CASTQGDTQYF
TRBV20-1	TRBJ1-5	CSARDMVGMEPQHF
TRBV19	TRBJ1-4	CATNPPGVNEKLFF
TRBV19	TRBJ2-5	CASSILASVQETQYF
TRBV12-3/TRBV12-4	TRBJ1-2	CASSVKDRGLRLYGYTF